Described below is a single TCR beta chain sequence and its context. These data come from a study of blood T cell repertoires in COVID-19. For the study at large: Whether acute or convalescent, the COVID-19 samples came from the United States, Italy and Spain.

As processed by the authors: From reference gene primer amplification, estimates of nucleated cell counts were derived. Generated by immunoSEQ multiplex PCR, the TCRdb table keeps only in-frame clones and is missing some. V, J and clone size were drawn from that table, and D and trimming were deduced from the DNA. In the table there are over 50,000 clones, 80% to 90% of which are singletons. Per the germline V gene, CDR1 is MNHEY and CDR2 is SVGEGT. The CDR3 consists of 16 residues. V was trimmed by 5 bases and J by 0 bases, leaving 14 bases between them. Input material: peripheral blood. This receptor was identified in a man aged 55 to 70 with acute or convalescent COVID-19. V is TRBV6-2 or TRBV6-3 and J is TRBJ1-5, with D uncertain. CDR3 coding DNA: TGTGCCAGCAGTAATTCGGGATTTTATAGCAATCAGCCCCAGCATTTT. Translated: CASSNSGFYSNQPQHF.